These 13 T cell receptor beta chains were sequenced from one sample in a study of response to subunit inactivated influenza vaccine. MiXCR, run by TCRdb on the RT-PCR reads, gives a single entry per CDR3 protein. Of hundreds of thousands of distinct CDR3 sequences listed, 9.5% to 15% were seen once; the top ten hold 7.8%. The sample in question was non-naive T cells sorted from PBMCs, obtained about 14 days before vaccination. Receptors originate from a man aged 45-65 years who received an inactivated influenza vaccine.

The genes are TRBV7-8 and TRBJ2-3, with 10 bases aligning to TRBD2. In germline, CDR1 is SGHVS, CDR2 FQNEAQ. V shed 0 bases and J 6 bases; nucleotides not matched to a gene: 12. The CDR3 is made up of 18 amino acids. The CDR3 bases are TGTGCCAGCAGCTTAGCGCGGAGTCTAGCGGGAGCGATGGATACGCAGTATTTT. This sequence encodes CASSLARSLAGAMDTQYF.

Ten or more counts support this clonotype. The V gene is TRBV28, the J gene TRBJ2-7, with TRBD2 matching 13 bases. There are 17 residues in the CDR3. CDR1 and CDR2 from the germline V gene are MDHEN and SYDVKM. Germline trimming cut 6 bases from V and 2 bases from J; bases unmatched to any gene: 10. This chain's CDR3 is CASSYGLAGALTYEQYF. CDR3 DNA: TGTGCCAGCAGCTATGGACTAGCGGGAGCCTTAACCTACGAGCAGTACTTC.

To note about this clonotype: This may be a read error: a much more frequent sequence differs by one nucleotide. CDR3 DNA sequence: TGTGCCAGCAGCTTGGACACAGGGGGCAATCACCCCCAGCATTTT. Translating gives CASSLDTGGNHPQHF. The chain employs TRBV7-6 and TRBJ1-5, with 9 bases fitting TRBD1. Germline V CDR1 and CDR2: SGHVS, FNYEAQ. The CDR3 consists of 15 residues.

The chain uses TRBV20-1 and TRBJ1-6; D call uncertain. The V gene lost 3 bases and the J gene lost 1 base, with 7 bases spanning the gap. Germline V CDR1 and CDR2: DFQATT, SNEGSKA (reference sequence). The CDR3 spans 14 residues. CDR3: CSASVFSYNSPLHF. The CDR3 DNA reads as TGCAGTGCTAGCGTGTTTTCCTATAATTCACCCCTCCACTTT.

This clonotype was counted many times. The chain has TRBV5-5 and TRBJ1-3; D uncertain. V gave up 6 bases and J gave up 3 bases, with 13 bases separating them. The CDR3 consists of 14 residues. Germline lookup yields CDR1 SGHKS and CDR2 YYEKEE (reference sequence). CDR3: CASTTRVVGNTIYF. As DNA, the CDR3 is TGTGCCAGCACCACTCGGGTGGTTGGAAACACCATATATTTT.

This clonotype appeared many times. The chain has TRBV5-4 and TRBJ2-1; D remains ambiguous. The CDR3 is 14 amino acids. The germline V gene has CDR1 SGHNT and CDR2 YYREEE (reference sequence). V lost 4 bases and J 7 bases, leaving 15 bases between the germline ends. The CDR3: CASSPHPGSNEQFF. CDR3 sequence (DNA): TGTGCCAGCAGCCCCCACCCTGGTAGTAATGAGCAGTTCTTC.

This clonotype was seen a handful of times. The chain's CDR3 is CASSYRPTSLDTQYF. CDR3 nucleotide sequence: TGTGCCAGCAGTTACCGCCCAACTAGTTTAGATACGCAGTATTTT. The genes are TRBV6-5 and TRBJ2-3, with D maybe TRBD2 (5 bases). Per germline, CDR1 MNHEY and CDR2 SVGAGI. This CDR3 has 15 amino acids. V was clipped by 2 bases and J by 5 bases, with 14 bases between them.

This chain uses TRBV27 with TRBJ2-1, with 7 bases matching TRBD2. With V trimmed by 1 base and J by 5 bases, 5 bases remained unmatched. The CDR3 spans 15 residues. Germline V gene data show CDR1 as MNHEY and CDR2 as SMNVEV (reference sequence). The CDR3 DNA is TGTGCCAGCAGTTTATACCTAGCGGATGACAATGAGCAGTTCTTC. Translation: CASSLYLADDNEQFF.

Details on this clonotype: The DNA is omitted, as the CDR3 cannot be located on it reliably, and the CDR3 follows TCRdb's listing. The V and J genes are TRBV20-1 and TRBJ2-7. The CDR3 length is 20 residues, termini included. Germline CDR1 is DFQATT and CDR2 is SNEGSKA (reference sequence). CDR3 loop: CSARDGRSYEQYFGSYEQYF.

In the case of this clonotype: A much more abundant neighbour one base away suggests this may be a read error. The gene calls are TRBV7-2 and TRBJ2-3; D remains ambiguous. V lost 5 bases, J lost 6 bases, and 9 bases lay in between. This CDR3 is built from 12 residues. The germline V gene encodes CDR1 SGHTA and CDR2 FQGNSA. CDR3 residues: CTSSPPADTQYF. The DNA for the CDR3 is TGTACCAGCAGCCCCCCTGCCGATACGCAGTATTTT.

This clonotype occurred a few times. The V and J genes are TRBV11-2 and TRBJ2-5; TRBD1 matches at 9 bases. The junction had 6 bases not matched to a gene; V was cut back by 5 bases and J by 5 bases. The CDR3 has 14 residues. The germline V gene has CDR1 SGHAT and CDR2 FQNNGV. Here the CDR3 reads CASSLTGGSETQYF. The CDR3 DNA follows: TGTGCCAGCAGCCTCACAGGGGGCAGCGAGACCCAGTACTTC.

This clonotype was observed many times. This chain uses TRBV4-3 with TRBJ2-5, with D possibly matching TRBD1 (7 bases). The CDR3 is 13 amino acids. V lost 3 bases and J 5 bases, leaving 10 bases between the germline ends. The germline V gene has CDR1 LGHNA and CDR2 YSLEER. In DNA, the CDR3 is TGCGCCAGCAGCCAGACAGGGAGGGAGACCCAGTACTTC. This gives the protein CASSQTGRETQYF.

This clonotype was recorded a few times. The chain combines TRBV28 with TRBJ1-5, with 8 bases identical to TRBD1. Per the germline V gene, CDR1 is MDHEN and CDR2 is SYDVKM. The CDR3 totals 14 residues. Trimming cost V 6 bases and J 4 bases; bases outside gene matches: 5. For the CDR3, the DNA is TGTGCCAGCAGGAAACGGACAGGGAATCAGCCCCAGCATTTT. It specifies CASRKRTGNQPQHF.